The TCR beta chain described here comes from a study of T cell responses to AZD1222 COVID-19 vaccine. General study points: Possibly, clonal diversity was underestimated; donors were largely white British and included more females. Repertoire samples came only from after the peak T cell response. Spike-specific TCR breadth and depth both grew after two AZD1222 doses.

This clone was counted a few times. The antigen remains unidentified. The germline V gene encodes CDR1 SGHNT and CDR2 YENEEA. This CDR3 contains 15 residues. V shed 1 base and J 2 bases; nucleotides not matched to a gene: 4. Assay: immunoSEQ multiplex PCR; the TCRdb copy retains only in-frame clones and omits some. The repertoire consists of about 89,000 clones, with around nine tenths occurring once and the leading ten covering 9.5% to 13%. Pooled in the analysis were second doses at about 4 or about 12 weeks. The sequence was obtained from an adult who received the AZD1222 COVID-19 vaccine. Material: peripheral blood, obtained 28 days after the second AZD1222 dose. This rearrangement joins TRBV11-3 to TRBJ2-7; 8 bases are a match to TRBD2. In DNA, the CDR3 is TGTGCCAGCAGCTTAGCGGGAGGGGCCGCCTACGAGCAGTACTTC. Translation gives CASSLAGGAAYEQYF.